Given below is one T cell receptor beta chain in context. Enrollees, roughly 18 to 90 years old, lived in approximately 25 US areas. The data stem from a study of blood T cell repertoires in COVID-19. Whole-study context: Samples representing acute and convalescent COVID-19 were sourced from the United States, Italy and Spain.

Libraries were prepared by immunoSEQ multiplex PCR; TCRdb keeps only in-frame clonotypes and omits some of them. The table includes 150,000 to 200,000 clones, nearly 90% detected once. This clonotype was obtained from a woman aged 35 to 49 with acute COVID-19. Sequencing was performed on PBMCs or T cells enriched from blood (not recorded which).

Written as DNA, the CDR3 is TGTGCCAGTAGTAATTTAGCGGGAGGGAGCACCGGGGAGCTGTTTTTT. This sequence encodes CASSNLAGGSTGELFF. The chain uses TRBV19 and TRBJ2-2; 11 nucleotides line up with TRBD2. Germline values: CDR1 LNHDA, CDR2 SQIVND (reference sequence). This CDR3 is built from 16 residues. The trim removed 4 bases at V and 4 bases at J, leaving 5 bases unmatched.